Included here is one T cell receptor beta chain sequence, with context. The antigen remains unidentified. These data come from a study of vaccination and CD4 T cells after COVID-19. Turning to the study itself: Post-vaccine sampling followed dose two by a median 72 days (range 14 to 241). Notes on the study in general: Convalescent patients' vaccine-specific clones were spike mono-reactive in 304 of 307 cases.

Documented treatment: approximately 11-day PBMC culture with coronavirus spike peptide pools or control peptides (ViraFEST assay). Spanning March to December 2020, the positive PCR dates came before US Alpha, Beta and Delta variants. Once obtained from cultured CD4+ T cells, the DNA was sequenced using the Oncomine TCR Beta short-read assay. TCRdb processed the PCR reads anew with MiXCR; each CDR3 protein has one entry. The table shows under 15,000 distinct CDR3 sequences, with about 50% occurring only once. The CDR3 spans 17 residues. The ends lost 0 bases at V and 7 bases at J; junction bases unmatched: 12. CDR1 is LNHNV and CDR2 is YYDKDF in the germline V gene (reference sequence).

The chain links TRBV15 to TRBJ2-3; 8 bases agree with TRBD2. The sample consisted of CD4+ T cells from blood, cultured in vitro. This sequence originates from a human donor who had recovered from COVID-19. The CDR3 nucleotides read TGTGCCACCAGCAGAGAGGGGCGGGGGGCTACTCGAAATACGCAGTATTTT. It is translated as CATSREGRGATRNTQYF.